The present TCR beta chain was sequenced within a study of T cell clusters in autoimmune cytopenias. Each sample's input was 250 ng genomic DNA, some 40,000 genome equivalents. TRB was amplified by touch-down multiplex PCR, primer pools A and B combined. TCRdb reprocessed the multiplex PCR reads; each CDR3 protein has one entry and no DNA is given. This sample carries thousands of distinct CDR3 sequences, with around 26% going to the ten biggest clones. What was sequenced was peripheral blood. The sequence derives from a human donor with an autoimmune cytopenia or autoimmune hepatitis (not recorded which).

This CDR3 reads CASSLRQGFTDTQYF. This rearrangement joins TRBV5-1 to TRBJ2-3; TCRdb returns TRBD1, unconfirmable since there is no DNA. This CDR3 is built from 15 residues. Germline loops: CDR1 SGHRS, CDR2 YFSETQ.